This passage covers 10 T cell receptor beta chains from one sample sequenced in a study of blood T cell repertoires in COVID-19. Clones were sequenced by immunoSEQ multiplex PCR, and TCRdb holds only the in-frame ones, with some missing. This table holds 45,000 or so clones, around 75% found once. Sequences were obtained from peripheral blood. Every receptor here comes from a man older than 75 with acute or convalescent COVID-19.

This clone was detected only a few times. This chain links TRBV27 with TRBJ2-1, with 7 bases identical to TRBD1. CDR1 and CDR2 from the germline V gene are MNHEY and SMNVEV (reference sequence). Trimming cost V 3 bases and J 9 bases; bases outside gene matches: 5. The CDR3 sequence is 13 residues long. This CDR3 reads CASSLRGRGEQFF. CDR3 in DNA: TGTGCCAGCAGTTTGAGGGGGCGAGGTGAGCAGTTCTTC.

This clone was found a few times. The rearrangement joins TRBV19 to TRBJ2-1, with 7 bases fitting TRBD1. V shed 6 bases, J shed 1 base, and the junction held 3 bases outside the gene matches. The CDR3 covers 14 residues. Germline lookup yields CDR1 LNHDA and CDR2 SQIVND (reference sequence). The CDR3 region is CASSPGQSYNEQFF. CDR3 DNA sequence: TGTGCCAGTAGCCCGGGACAGTCCTACAATGAGCAGTTCTTC.

This chain connects TRBV5-1 to TRBJ2-4; TRBD1 agrees at 7 bases. Trimming took 4 bases from V and 11 from J; bases not matched to a gene: 12. This CDR3 is 14 amino acids long. Germline V gene data show CDR1 as SGHRS and CDR2 as YFSETQ. The CDR3 loop reads CASSQQGSAVVQYF. The CDR3 bases are TGCGCCAGCAGCCAACAGGGGTCCGCTGTGGTTCAGTACTTC.

This chain joins TRBV28 and TRBJ2-4, with TRBD1 identical over 8 bases. Germline V CDR1 and CDR2: MDHEN, SYDVKM. The CDR3 runs 14 residues. The V segment lost 6 bases and the J segment 7 bases; nucleotides outside the gene matches: 8. CDR3 sequence reads: CASSFRGLGNIQYF. The DNA of the CDR3 is TGTGCCAGCAGCTTCAGGGGGCTGGGTAACATTCAGTACTTC.

The chain couples TRBV30 to TRBJ1-2; D possibly corresponds to TRBD1 (6 bases). Trimming took off 5 bases at V and 5 bases at J, with 12 bases between the two ends. The length of the CDR3 is 12 residues. The germline V gene encodes CDR1 GTSNPN and CDR2 SVGIG (reference sequence). DNA of the CDR3: TGTGCCTGGTCGACAGGCAATTATGGCTACACCTTC. This gives the protein CAWSTGNYGYTF.

This chain connects TRBV28 to TRBJ2-3, with D possibly being TRBD2 (6 bases). Germline V gene sequence: CDR1 MDHEN, CDR2 SYDVKM. The V end lost 1 base, the J end lost 8 bases, and 7 bases lay between the germline ends. The CDR3 is 12 residues long. This chain's CDR3 is CASSLLGGTQYF. The CDR3 bases are TGTGCCAGCAGTTTATTGGGGGGTACGCAGTATTTT.

The table lists this clone with a few counts. The chain couples TRBV2 to TRBJ2-3, with 9 positions matching TRBD1. This CDR3 is built from 16 residues. Germline V gene data show CDR1 as SNHLY and CDR2 as FYNNEI. The V gene end was trimmed by 6 bases and the J gene end by 3 bases; junction bases not matched to a gene: 10. The CDR3 loop reads CASSAQGAAGTDTQYF. The CDR3 coding sequence is TGTGCCAGCAGCGCACAGGGGGCGGCAGGGACAGATACGCAGTATTTT.

The chain uses TRBV27 and TRBJ1-3; D gene unclear. The V gene lost 11 bases and the J gene lost 9 bases, with 17 bases spanning the gap. This CDR3 spans 12 amino acids. The germline V gene encodes CDR1 MNHEY and CDR2 SMNVEV (reference sequence). The CDR3 sequence: CAGSGPFVTIYF. In nucleotides, the CDR3 is TGTGCCGGATCGGGTCCCTTCGTCACCATATATTTT.

The V and J genes are TRBV29-1 and TRBJ2-7; tentatively, D is TRBD2 (5 bases). There are 11 residues in the CDR3. Germline loops: CDR1 SQVTM, CDR2 ANQGSEA. Trimming stripped 3 bases from V and 8 bases from J, with 11 bases between. This CDR3 reads CSVDSGMKQYF. The CDR3 nucleotides read TGCAGCGTTGATTCGGGGATGAAGCAGTACTTC.

The rearrangement links TRBV7-9 to TRBJ2-5; TRBD2 matches at 9 bases. Germline lookup yields CDR1 SEHNR and CDR2 FQNEAQ (reference sequence). The length of the CDR3 is 18 residues. The J segment lost 1 base and the V segment lost 0 bases, leaving 9 bases of the junction unmatched. The CDR3 protein is CASSLAPLLAGIQETQYF. The CDR3 DNA reads TGTGCCAGCAGCTTAGCCCCATTACTAGCGGGTATCCAAGAGACCCAGTACTTC.